A single sample is the source of the 20 T cell receptor beta chains below, sequenced in a study of OX40 agonist ivuxolimab in advanced cancers. Generated by immunoSEQ multiplex PCR, the TCRdb table keeps only in-frame clones and is missing some. The data show over 100,000 clones, with around 93% seen just once and more than 0.15% held by the top ten. Sequenced material: CD4+ or CD8+ T cells sorted from blood, taken in a trial of the OX40 agonist ivuxolimab. These receptors were taken from an adult with an advanced solid tumor such as melanoma, head and neck, liver or kidney cancer.

The gene calls are TRBV5-1 and TRBJ2-2; 8 nucleotides agree with TRBD2. V was pared by 0 bases and J by 7 bases, with 2 bases of the junction left unmatched. CDR1 is SGHRS and CDR2 is YFSETQ in the germline V gene. This CDR3 comprises 14 residues. CDR3 nucleotides: TGCGCCAGCAGCTTGGACGGGAGGGTCGGGGAGCTGTTTTTT. This translates into CASSLDGRVGELFF.

This chain joins TRBV6-6 and TRBJ1-5; D unresolved. Germline V gives CDR1 MNHNY, CDR2 SVGAGI (reference sequence). The CDR3 has 16 amino acids. The germline V and J ends were trimmed by 7 bases and 4 bases, with 20 bases remaining between them. CDR3: CASIKSGESVNQPQHF. In nucleotides, the CDR3 is TGTGCCAGCATCAAAAGCGGGGAGTCAGTTAATCAGCCCCAGCATTTT.

This chain connects TRBV5-4 to TRBJ2-6; a weak D match, TRBD2 (6 bases). This CDR3 has 18 residues. The germline gives CDR1 SGHNT, CDR2 YYREEE (reference sequence). The ends were cut back, 1 base at V and 4 bases at J, with 18 bases in the middle. This CDR3 is CASSLPLRGLGGANVLTF. CDR3 DNA: TGTGCCAGCAGCTTGCCCCTCCGGGGGTTGGGGGGGGCCAACGTCCTGACTTTC.

The CDR3 loop is CASSSRQGNTGELFF. For the CDR3, the DNA is TGTGCCAGCAGCTCCAGACAGGGGAACACCGGGGAGCTGTTTTTT. The rearrangement links TRBV7-2 to TRBJ2-2; 7 positions agree with TRBD1. CDR3 size: 15 residues. J was trimmed by 1 base and V by 4 bases; bases with no gene match: 3. Germline-derived CDR1 and CDR2 are SGHTA and FQGNSA.

The CDR3 reads CASSGPRGGAFF. The CDR3 nucleotides read TGTGCCAGCAGTGGACCGAGGGGGGGCGCTTTCTTT. V gene TRBV6-5 combines with J gene TRBJ1-1; D perhaps matches TRBD1 (6 bases). This CDR3 contains 12 residues. From germline, CDR1 is MNHEY and CDR2 SVGAGI. V lost 5 bases and J lost 11, with 15 bases in between.

The rearrangement uses TRBV19 and TRBJ1-2, with 7 bases matching TRBD1. V shed 7 bases, J shed 2 bases, and the junction held 7 bases outside the gene matches. Germline-derived CDR1 and CDR2 are LNHDA and SQIVND (reference sequence). The CDR3 consists of 14 residues. The CDR3 DNA is TGTGCCAGTACCCCCGGGACAGAGAACTATGGCTACACCTTC. Its translation: CASTPGTENYGYTF.

V usage is TRBV5-1 and J usage is TRBJ2-2, with TRBD2 matching 9 bases. The CDR3 is 16 residues long. Germline V gene data show CDR1 as SGHRS and CDR2 as YFSETQ. V lost 0 bases, J lost 4 bases, and 4 bases stayed unmatched. CDR3 in amino acids: CASSLVVAGATGELFF. In DNA, the CDR3 is TGCGCCAGCAGCTTGGTGGTAGCGGGGGCCACCGGGGAGCTGTTTTTT. The full variable domain, with the rest looked up from reference TRBV5-1 and TRBJ2-2, is KAGVTQTPRYLIKTRGQQVTLSCSPISGHRSVSWYQQTPGQGLQFLFEYFSETQRNKGNFPGRFSGRQFSNSRSEMNVSTLELGDSALYLCASSLVVAGATGELFFGEGSRLTVL.

The chain uses TRBV4-2 and TRBJ1-4; maybe TRBD1 (6 bases). V shed 4 bases and J shed 8 bases, with 17 bases lying between them. Germline values: CDR1 LGHNA, CDR2 YNFKEQ. The CDR3 covers 15 residues. The CDR3 nucleotides are TGTGCCAGCAGCCGGGGTGCAGGGGTTCAAGAAAAACTGTTTTTT. Translating gives CASSRGAGVQEKLFF.

The chain carries TRBV6-1 and TRBJ2-1; D call uncertain. Germline lookup yields CDR1 MNHNS and CDR2 SASEGT. The CDR3 runs 11 residues. Trimming cost V 1 base and J 9 bases, with 4 bases left between them. The CDR3 reads CASSEVSEQFF. The CDR3 nucleotides are TGTGCCAGCAGTGAAGTTAGTGAGCAGTTCTTC.

V is TRBV18 and J is TRBJ2-5; D is undetermined. Trimming cost V 3 bases and J 3 bases, with 8 bases left between them. CDR3 length: 13 amino acids. CDR1 and CDR2 from the germline V gene are KGHSH and LQKENI. Written as DNA, the CDR3 is TGTGCCAGCTCACCTCAACTCGAAGAGACCCAGTACTTC. It yields the protein CASSPQLEETQYF.

The table lists this clone with a count of one. The gene calls are TRBV7-7 and TRBJ2-2, with D hard to call. From germline, CDR1 is SSHAT and CDR2 FNYEAQ (reference sequence). The V end lost 2 bases, the J end lost 4 bases, and 14 bases lay between the germline ends. The CDR3 sequence is 16 residues long. The DNA for the CDR3 is TGTGCCAGCAGCTTATACGGCGGAATGAGCACCGGGGAGCTGTTTTTT. Residues: CASSLYGGMSTGELFF.

V and J are TRBV11-2 and TRBJ1-4, with D uncertain. Trimming removed 5 bases from V and 2 bases from J, with 15 bases in between. Looked up from germline, CDR1 is SGHAT and CDR2 is FQNNGV. The CDR3 is made up of 16 amino acids. CDR3 bases: TGTGCCAGCAGCCACCAACAAGGTGTGACTAATGAAAAACTGTTTTTT. Its translation: CASSHQQGVTNEKLFF.

The J gene is TRBJ1-3, the V gene TRBV6-1, with D possibly matching TRBD1 (6 bases). The CDR3 runs 15 residues. V lost 7 bases and J 2 bases, leaving 15 bases between the germline ends. Germline V CDR1 and CDR2: MNHNS, SASEGT. The CDR3: CASTPGHTAGNTIYF. The CDR3 nucleotides read TGTGCCAGCACCCCGGGACATACGGCTGGAAACACCATATATTTT.

This chain joins TRBV7-9 and TRBJ2-1, with 7 nucleotides matching TRBD2. Trimming took 1 base from V and 8 from J; bases not matched to a gene: 5. The CDR3 spans 14 residues. CDR1 SEHNR and CDR2 FQNEAQ come from the germline V gene (reference sequence). CDR3 bases: TGTGCCAGCAGCTTAGTGCGGGAGACGCATGAGCAGTTCTTC. It specifies CASSLVRETHEQFF. Looking up the rest from reference TRBV7-9 and TRBJ2-1 gives the full variable domain: DTGVSQNPRHKITKRGQNVTFRCDPISEHNRLYWYRQTLGQGPEFLTYFQNEAQLEKSRLLSDRFSAERPKGSFSTLEIQRTEQGDSAMYLCASSLVRETHEQFFGPGTRLTVL.

V is TRBV7-8 and J is TRBJ1-2; TRBD1 might be the D (6 bases). Germline V CDR1 and CDR2: SGHVS, FQNEAQ. The CDR3 extends over 14 amino acids. V lost 1 base, J lost 6 bases, and 12 bases lay in between. For the CDR3, the DNA is TGTGCCAGCAGCTTAGTACAGGGAGCGGATGGCTACACCTTC. It yields the protein CASSLVQGADGYTF.

The gene calls are TRBV7-2 and TRBJ2-1, with 10 positions matching TRBD2. The ends lost 6 bases at V and 4 bases at J; junction bases unmatched: 6. Germline assignment: CDR1 SGHTA and CDR2 FQGNSA. CDR3 length: 15 amino acids. The CDR3 region has the DNA TGTGCCAGCAGGACGGGACTAGCGCGGTACAATGAGCAGTTCTTC. Translating it yields CASRTGLARYNEQFF.

This chain joins TRBV15 and TRBJ1-3; 7 bases fit TRBD1. This CDR3 has 15 residues. The germline V gene has CDR1 LNHNV and CDR2 YYDKDF (reference sequence). Trimming cost V 8 bases and J 1 base; bases outside gene matches: 8. The CDR3 DNA reads as TGTGCCACCCAGGGGGGGCTAGTATCTGGAAACACCATATATTTT. Its protein is CATQGGLVSGNTIYF.

The V gene is TRBV9, the J gene TRBJ2-7; D ambiguous. Germline-derived CDR1 and CDR2 are SGDLS and YYNGEE. Trimming shortened V by 2 bases and J by 5 bases, and 14 bases separated the two germline ends. The length of the CDR3 is 14 residues. The CDR3 nucleotides are TGTGCCAGCAGCGTTTCCCCCTTAATCCACGAGCAGTACTTC. Translated, it gives CASSVSPLIHEQYF.

V usage is TRBV6-5 and J usage is TRBJ1-2; D not certain. Germline V lookup: CDR1 MNHEY, CDR2 SVGAGI. The V end was cut by 7 bases, the J end by 4 bases, with 13 bases between. The CDR3 runs to 13 residues. CDR3 in DNA: TGTGCCAGCATCCCCGCTAGTGGCTATGGCTACACCTTC. This encodes CASIPASGYGYTF.

The rearrangement links TRBV5-1 to TRBJ1-4, with D uncertain. V was clipped by 5 bases and J by 2 bases, with 7 bases between them. Germline V gives CDR1 SGHRS, CDR2 YFSETQ. The CDR3 length is 13 residues. This chain's CDR3 is CASRAVTNEKLFF. Here the CDR3 DNA reads TGCGCCAGCAGGGCAGTCACTAATGAAAAACTGTTTTTT.